The TCR beta chain under discussion was sequenced for a study of CD8 T cells in ankylosing spondylitis. There are 12 residues in the CDR3. The V end was cut by 4 bases, the J end by 7 bases, with 11 bases between. CDR1 is ENHRY, CDR2 SYGVKD, per germline. TCRdb used MiXCR to reprocess the 5' RACE reads, holding one entry per CDR3 protein. The sample includes around 490,000 distinct CDR3 sequences, 5.3% seen only once; the top ten take 3% to 4%. Study observations and caveats: Blood of patients with ankylosing spondylitis appeared to be characterized by a TCR beta motif of several highly homologous variants. Clones linked to disease were reported to show significant enrichment in matched ankylosing spondylitis synovial fluid.

This clonotype was seen ten or more times. Its antigen is not identified. Material for sequencing was blood, either unsorted or a sorted T cell fraction (not recorded which). V gene TRBV10-3 combines with J gene TRBJ2-7, with D unresolved. The receptor comes from a male donor with ankylosing spondylitis. Here the CDR3 reads CAISASTREQYF. CDR3 DNA sequence: TGTGCCATCAGTGCCTCAACTCGGGAGCAGTACTTC.